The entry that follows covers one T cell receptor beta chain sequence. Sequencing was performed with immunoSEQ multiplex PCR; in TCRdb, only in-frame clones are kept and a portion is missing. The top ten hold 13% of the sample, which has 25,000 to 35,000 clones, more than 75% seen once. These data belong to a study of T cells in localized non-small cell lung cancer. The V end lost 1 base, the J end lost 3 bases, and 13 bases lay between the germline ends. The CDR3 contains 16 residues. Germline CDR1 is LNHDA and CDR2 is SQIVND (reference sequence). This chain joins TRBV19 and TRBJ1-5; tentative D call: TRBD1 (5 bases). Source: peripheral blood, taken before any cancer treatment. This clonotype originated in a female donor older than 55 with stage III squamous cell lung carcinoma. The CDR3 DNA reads TGTGCCAGTAGTATAGGTGGAACAGGACACAATCAGCCCCAGCATTTT. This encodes CASSIGGTGHNQPQHF.